What follows is one T cell receptor (beta chain) and its context. This sample was taken from a study of blood T cell repertoires in COVID-19. Study-level information: Italy, Spain and the United States were the sources of the convalescent and acute COVID-19 samples. The cDNA or gDNA used as material had been derived from T cells, B-cell-depleted T cells, or PBMCs.

This CDR3 comprises 13 residues. V was trimmed by 2 bases and J by 4 bases, leaving 8 bases between them. The V gene's germline CDR1 is MNHEY and CDR2 SVGEGT. As originally analysed: Reference gene primers were amplified, and this amplification served to estimate nucleated cell counts. Method: immunoSEQ multiplex PCR; TCRdb's copy keeps in-frame clones and lacks some. That table supplies the V and J calls and clone size; D and trimming were determined from the DNA. The repertoire includes more than 40,000 clones, about nine tenths of them detected once, and under 6.5% sits in the top ten. This chain links TRBV6-2 or TRBV6-3 with TRBJ1-2, with no clear D. The sequenced material came from peripheral blood. This clonotype was sampled from a man in his 70s with acute or convalescent COVID-19. The CDR3 is CASSYPDTYGYTF. As DNA, the CDR3 is TGTGCCAGCAGTTACCCCGACACCTATGGCTACACCTTC.